This is a list of T cell receptor beta chains from one sample in a study of T-cell reconstitution after alpha-beta-depleted transplantation in children. Via MiXCR, TCRdb re-called the PCR reads, giving one row per CDR3 protein. The sample contains more than 120,000 distinct CDR3 sequences, about 8.8% of which appear only once. The specimen comprised PBMCs, mostly from graft donor cells, sampled 180 days after TCRalphabeta/CD19-depleted stem cell transplant. All receptors come from a female patient aged 2 to 10 who had a stem cell transplant for congenital amegakaryocytic thrombocytopenia, so the T cells may come from the graft donor. Each CDR3 is given with its conserved first and last residue. The D gene is left open where the match is weak. Clone size is shown for a subset of rows, as once, few, many or a class of expanded clone.

J gene,V gene,clone size,D gene,CDR3 DNA,CDR3 protein
TRBJ2-2,TRBV12-3/TRBV12-4,many,NA,TGTGCCAGCAGTTTAGTAGACTTCGGGGAGCTGTTTTTT,CASSLVDFGELFF
TRBJ2-6,TRBV6-1,NA,NA,TGTGCCAGCAGCACACTCTCTGGGGCCAACGTCCTGACTTTC,CASSTLSGANVLTF
TRBJ1-2,TRBV5-4,NA,NA,TGTGCCAGCAGCTTGGAGCATGGCGGCTACACCTTC,CASSLEHGGYTF
TRBJ2-1,TRBV5-1,NA,TRBD2,TGCGCCAGCAGCCCGGGACTAGCGGGACCGGAGCAGTTCTTC,CASSPGLAGPEQFF
TRBJ2-3,TRBV12-3/TRBV12-4,many,NA,TGTGCCAGCAGTTCTCCGGGACTGCCCTCACATACGCAGTATTTT,CASSSPGLPSHTQYF
TRBJ2-1,TRBV7-9,NA,TRBD1,TGTGCCACCTTTCTGGGACAGAAGTTCAATGAGCAGTTCTTC,CATFLGQKFNEQFF
TRBJ1-3,TRBV28,NA,NA,TGTGCCAGCAGTTTAGCGTTATCTGGAAACACCATATATTTT,CASSLALSGNTIYF
TRBJ2-7,TRBV4-1,many,NA,TGCGCCAGCAGCCCCCAGTGGAGAGGGGATATCTACGAGCAGTACTTC,CASSPQWRGDIYEQYF
TRBJ2-6,TRBV12-3/TRBV12-4,few,NA,TGTGCCAGCAGTTTTAGAAAGCACTCTGGGGCCAACGGCCTGACTTTC,CASSFRKHSGANGLTF
TRBJ2-5,TRBV5-1,NA,NA,TGCGCCAGCAGCTTGGGAGGACCCCAGGAGACCCAGTACTTC,CASSLGGPQETQYF
TRBJ2-7,TRBV12-3/TRBV12-4,many,TRBD2,TGTGCCAGCAGTTTAACTAGCGGGGACTCCTACGAGCAGTACTTC,CASSLTSGDSYEQYF
TRBJ2-7,TRBV7-2,many,NA,TGTGCCAGCACCAGATTATTGAGCTCCTACGAGCAGTACTTC,CASTRLLSSYEQYF
TRBJ1-1,TRBV6-1,many,NA,TGTGCCAGCAGCCTCAACCCCGGGTCTATGAACACTGAAGCTTTCTTT,CASSLNPGSMNTEAFF
TRBJ2-3,TRBV29-1,many,NA,TGCAGCGTTCAGGTCCGGGTCGGTACGCAGTATTTT,CSVQVRVGTQYF
TRBJ2-7,TRBV4-2,many,NA,TGTGCCAGCAGCCAAGATTTCCACGAGCAGTACTTC,CASSQDFHEQYF
TRBJ2-7,TRBV11-2,NA,NA,TGTGCCAGCAGCTTAGATGGGGGGGCCCACTTCTCCTACGAGCAGTACTTC,CASSLDGGAHFSYEQYF
TRBJ2-3,TRBV5-1,few,NA,TGCGCCAGCACCAGAGAGCGTACTAGCACAGATACGCAGTATTTT,CASTRERTSTDTQYF
TRBJ1-5,TRBV29-1,NA,NA,TGCAGCGTTGTAATTGGCGGGACCGATCAGCCCCAGCATTTT,CSVVIGGTDQPQHF
TRBJ1-1,TRBV5-1,many,NA,TGCGCCAGCAGCAACAGGGTTGGAGACACTGAAGCTTTCTTT,CASSNRVGDTEAFF
TRBJ2-2,TRBV11-2,many,TRBD2,TGTGCCAGCAGCTTTACCCGGACTAGCGGGAGCACCGGGGAGCTGTTTTTT,CASSFTRTSGSTGELFF
TRBJ2-1,TRBV6-1,many,TRBD2,TGTGCCAGCAGTCCACCGGGACTAGCGGGGTACAATGAGCAGTTCTTC,CASSPPGLAGYNEQFF
TRBJ2-5,TRBV7-9,many,TRBD2,TGTGCCAGCAGTGCAGGCACTAGCGGAATCCAAGAGACCCAGTACTTC,CASSAGTSGIQETQYF
TRBJ2-7,TRBV2,NA,NA,TGTGCCAGCAGTGAAGCGGAGACAGGACTCAGCTACGAGCAGTACTTC,CASSEAETGLSYEQYF
TRBJ2-7,TRBV6-9,many,NA,TGTGCCAGCAGTTATTCCCGACAGGAGTGTCTCTACGAGCAGTACTTC,CASSYSRQECLYEQYF
TRBJ1-6,TRBV7-9,many,NA,TGTGCCAGCAGCTCCCGGGAGTCTGGACCCCTCCACTTT,CASSSRESGPLHF
TRBJ2-5,TRBV20-1,many,NA,TGCAGTGCTAGAGGGAAGGGCCTGGGAACCCAGTACTTC,CSARGKGLGTQYF
TRBJ2-1,TRBV6-5,many,TRBD2,TGTGCCAGCAGTTACACGAGACTAGCGCCCGCGCACGGTTACAATGAGCAGTTCTTC,CASSYTRLAPAHGYNEQFF
TRBJ1-5,TRBV2,NA,NA,TGTGCCAGCATGCGGGATAGCAATCAGCCCCAGCATTTT,CASMRDSNQPQHF
TRBJ1-6,TRBV28,many,NA,TGTGCCAGCTCCTCCCGGGGGGCCCCCCTCCACTTT,CASSSRGAPLHF
TRBJ2-1,TRBV29-1,many,NA,TGCAGCGTTGGACGGGTCAATGAGCAGTTCTTC,CSVGRVNEQFF
TRBJ1-5,TRBV4-1,many,NA,TGCGCCAGCAGCCAAGAAGGAGCTTTAGGATCAGATCAGCCCCAGCATTTT,CASSQEGALGSDQPQHF
TRBJ1-2,TRBV20-1,few,NA,TGCAGTGCTAGAGGGGGTGGGGATGGGGGCTACACCTTC,CSARGGGDGGYTF
TRBJ2-7,TRBV7-9,few,NA,TGTGCCAGCAGCCCCTTTACCTCCTACGAGCAGTACTTC,CASSPFTSYEQYF
TRBJ2-1,TRBV7-8,many,TRBD1,TGTGCCAGCAGCGTGGGACAGAACCTCTACAATGAGCAGTTCTTC,CASSVGQNLYNEQFF
TRBJ2-3,TRBV5-1,many,NA,TGCGCCAGCAGCTCCCCAAAAAGATCGGACAGCCGCACAGATACGCAGTATTTT,CASSSPKRSDSRTDTQYF
TRBJ2-5,TRBV5-1,NA,NA,TGCGCCAGCAGCTTGCTGGGTTCGCGACAAGAGACCCAGTACTTC,CASSLLGSRQETQYF
TRBJ2-2,TRBV4-2,few,TRBD2,TGTGCCAGCAGCCAAGGAAAACTAGCGGAGCGGAACACCGGGGAGCTGTTTTTT,CASSQGKLAERNTGELFF
TRBJ2-1,TRBV5-1,many,TRBD2,TGCGCCAGCAGCTTGGAACCTAGCGGGCAATACAATGAGCAGTTCTTC,CASSLEPSGQYNEQFF
TRBJ2-5,TRBV5-1,many,TRBD2,TGCGCCAGCAGAACCGGGACTAGCGGGGGGGCCGGAGAGACCCAGTACTTC,CASRTGTSGGAGETQYF
TRBJ1-4,TRBV28,many,NA,TGTGCCAGCAGCCTGGATTATGGGACGGATGAAAAACTGTTTTTT,CASSLDYGTDEKLFF
TRBJ1-1,TRBV5-1,NA,NA,TGCGCCAGCAGCTTGGAAGCGGATTCCACTGAAGCTTTCTTT,CASSLEADSTEAFF
TRBJ2-5,TRBV9,NA,NA,TGTGCCAGCAGCGTAGATTCAGGTTCGGGAGAGACCCAGTACTTC,CASSVDSGSGETQYF
TRBJ2-1,TRBV9,few,TRBD2,TGTGCCAGCAGCCACCGGCCGGTGGCTAGCGGGAGGGGGGGACAATATGAGCAGTTCTTC,CASSHRPVASGRGGQYEQFF
TRBJ2-2,TRBV29-1,many,NA,TGCAGCGTTGCTGCGGGTGCCGGGGAGCTGTTTTTT,CSVAAGAGELFF
TRBJ2-7,TRBV29-1,many,NA,TGCAGCGTTGAAGAGTGGCACCGGCCCTACGAGCAGTACTTC,CSVEEWHRPYEQYF
TRBJ2-3,TRBV5-1,many,TRBD1,TGCGCCAGCAGCTTGGTCCGGGACAGCAGCACAGATACGCAGTATTTT,CASSLVRDSSTDTQYF
TRBJ1-5,TRBV28,NA,NA,TGTGCCAGCAGTTTTTCCCATCAGCCCCAGCATTTT,CASSFSHQPQHF
TRBJ2-6,TRBV19,many,NA,TGTGCCAGCGGTCAGGCCACTGGGGCCAACGTCCTGACTTTC,CASGQATGANVLTF
TRBJ1-5,TRBV30,many,NA,TGTGCCTGGAGTGTAGGGGGTTATCAGCCCCAGCATTTT,CAWSVGGYQPQHF
TRBJ1-2,TRBV4-1,many,TRBD1,TGCGCCAGCAGCCAAGGTATTCGAAAGGGGACAGGGGTCGGGAAGAACTATGGCTACACCTTC,CASSQGIRKGTGVGKNYGYTF
TRBJ1-3,TRBV12-3/TRBV12-4,many,TRBD1,TGTGCCAGCAGGCGTACAGGGGGCGGGGGAAACACCATATATTTT,CASRRTGGGGNTIYF
TRBJ2-1,TRBV5-1,many,NA,TGCGCCAGCAGCTTGCTTCTGGGTGAGCAGTTCTTC,CASSLLLGEQFF
TRBJ2-1,TRBV20-1,many,TRBD2,TGCAGTGCTAGTCAGTGGACTAGCGGGAGTAATGAGCAGTTCTTC,CSASQWTSGSNEQFF
TRBJ2-7,TRBV7-2,few,NA,TGTGCCAGCAGCTTAGCCTCCTCGGCCTACGAGCAGTACTTC,CASSLASSAYEQYF
TRBJ2-3,TRBV20-1,many,TRBD1,TGCAGTGCTACCACACAGGGGTCGCTCACAGATACGCAGTATTTT,CSATTQGSLTDTQYF